These T cell receptor beta chains were read from a single sample in a study of post-analysis software for immune sequencing data. From the PCR reads, TCRdb called clonotypes with MiXCR, one entry per CDR3 protein. This table has a few hundred thousand distinct CDR3 sequences, approximately 46% appearing once. The specimen was blood. The receptors stem from a girl aged 5-17 years with multiple sclerosis. Both conserved end residues are part of each CDR3. D genes are given only for firm matches. Size values are once, few and many counts, or a class for expanded clones, and some rows have none.

V gene	clone size	J gene	D gene	CDR3 protein	CDR3 DNA
TRBV5-4	few	TRBJ2-7	-	CASSFGQRSSYEQYF	TGTGCCAGCAGCTTCGGACAGAGGAGCTCCTACGAGCAGTACTTC
TRBV28	once	TRBJ2-1	TRBD2	CASSSLRAGGREQFF	TGTGCCAGCAGTTCCCTCCGGGCGGGAGGGCGTGAGCAGTTCTTC
TRBV12-3/TRBV12-4	few	TRBJ1-1	TRBD1	CASSGGTGSAMGTEAFF	TGTGCCAGCAGTGGCGGGACAGGTTCTGCTATGGGGACTGAAGCTTTCTTT
TRBV5-6	-	TRBJ1-2	-	CASSPAGDGYTF	TGTGCCAGCAGCCCTGCAGGGGATGGCTACACCTTC
TRBV6-1	-	TRBJ1-2	TRBD1	CASSEGTGTGKVYGYTF	TGTGCCAGCAGTGAAGGAACCGGGACAGGGAAGGTCTATGGCTACACCTTC
TRBV20-1	-	TRBJ2-1	-	CSANRYNEQFF	TGCAGTGCAAACAGGTACAATGAGCAGTTCTTC
TRBV12-3/TRBV12-4	many	TRBJ2-1	-	CASSLGGTYNEQFF	TGTGCCAGCAGTCTGGGCGGAACATACAATGAGCAGTTCTTC
TRBV7-8	few	TRBJ2-1	-	CASSLVSGHSPYNEQFF	TGTGCCAGCAGCTTAGTCTCGGGACACTCGCCTTACAATGAGCAGTTCTTC
TRBV12-5	-	TRBJ2-5	-	CASRMGSQETQYF	TGTGCTAGTAGAATGGGGAGCCAAGAGACCCAGTACTTC
TRBV28	-	TRBJ2-3	TRBD2	CASISGGTDTQCF	TGTGCCAGCATAAGCGGGGGCACAGATACGCAGTGTTTT
TRBV7-8	-	TRBJ1-1	TRBD1	CASSLPSTQGPGTEAFF	TGTGCCAGCAGCCTACCCTCCACACAGGGGCCTGGCACTGAAGCTTTCTTT
TRBV6-4	-	TRBJ2-1	TRBD2	CASSDEGLAGYNEQFF	TGTGCCAGCAGTGACGAGGGACTAGCGGGATACAATGAGCAGTTCTTC
TRBV7-9	once	TRBJ1-4	-	CASSLWGANEKLFF	TGTGCCAGCAGCTTATGGGGAGCTAATGAAAAACTGTTTTTT
TRBV7-2	-	TRBJ2-5	TRBD2	CASSPARTSGQETQYF	TGTGCCAGCAGCCCCGCTAGGACTAGCGGACAAGAGACCCAGTACTTC
TRBV20-1	-	TRBJ2-6	-	CSARSSPRGSGANVLTF	TGCAGTGCTAGATCCTCCCCCAGGGGCTCTGGGGCCAACGTCCTGACTTTC
TRBV20-1	-	TRBJ2-2	TRBD2	CSANRPSSGGAHTGELFF	TGCAGTGCCAACCGACCCTCTAGCGGGGGGGCCCACACCGGGGAGCTGTTTTTT
TRBV5-1	-	TRBJ2-5	-	CASSLISRQETQYF	TGCGCCAGCAGCTTGATAAGCCGTCAAGAGACCCAGTACTTC
TRBV2	-	TRBJ2-6	TRBD1	CASSEIRGPGANVLTF	TGTGCCAGCAGTGAAATCAGGGGGCCTGGGGCCAACGTCCTGACTTTC
TRBV9	few	TRBJ1-6	-	CASSADSVNSPLHF	TGTGCCAGCAGCGCGGACAGTGTCAACTCACCCCTCCACTTT
TRBV20-1	few	TRBJ1-2	-	CSAREDRSDGYTF	TGCAGTGCTAGAGAAGACAGATCTGATGGCTACACCTTC
TRBV4-2	few	TRBJ2-5	TRBD1	CASSQGTAKETQYF	TGTGCCAGCAGCCAGGGGACAGCTAAAGAGACCCAGTACTTC
TRBV7-2	-	TRBJ2-6	TRBD1	CASSDADREVSSGANVLTF	TGTGCCAGCAGCGACGCCGACAGGGAAGTAAGCTCTGGGGCCAACGTCCTGACTTTC
TRBV27	-	TRBJ2-5	-	CASSPQIRDGYYERYF	TGTGCCAGCAGTCCCCAAATCCGGGACGGATACTACGAGCGGTACTTC
TRBV29-1	-	TRBJ2-7	TRBD1	CSVEGDRDLISYEQYF	TGCAGCGTTGAAGGGGACAGGGACCTTATATCCTACGAGCAGTACTTC
TRBV29-1	few	TRBJ2-3	-	CSVVGKTTDTQYF	TGCAGCGTTGTAGGGAAGACCACAGATACGCAGTATTTT
TRBV29-1	-	TRBJ2-6	-	CSVSGPVSGANVLTF	TGCAGCGTTTCAGGGCCAGTCTCTGGGGCCAACGTCCTGACTTTC
TRBV12-3/TRBV12-4	-	TRBJ2-1	TRBD2	CASRTSGRANEQFF	TGTGCCAGCAGGACTAGCGGGAGGGCCAATGAGCAGTTCTTC
TRBV28	once	TRBJ1-2	-	CASSSDGANYGYTF	TGTGCCAGCAGTTCCGACGGTGCTAACTATGGCTACACCTTC
TRBV6-5	-	TRBJ2-1	-	CASTSDNEQFF	TGTGCCAGCACTTCGGACAATGAGCAGTTCTTC
TRBV18	once	TRBJ2-5	TRBD2	CANSPLAGAQGETQYF	TGTGCCAACTCACCACTAGCGGGAGCCCAAGGGGAGACCCAGTACTTC
TRBV6-5	-	TRBJ1-4	TRBD1	CASRPTDRVSEKLFF	TGTGCCAGCAGACCTACGGACAGGGTTTCAGAAAAACTGTTTTTT
TRBV9	-	TRBJ1-6	-	CASSAGTYSYNSPLHF	TGTGCCAGCAGCGCGGGGACCTACTCCTATAATTCACCCCTCCACTTT
TRBV7-9	few	TRBJ2-7	TRBD1	CASSPQGVPYEQYF	TGTGCCAGCAGCCCGCAGGGGGTACCCTACGAGCAGTACTTC
TRBV29-1	-	TRBJ2-3	-	CSVRTVLTDTQYF	TGCAGCGTAAGGACAGTCTTAACAGATACGCAGTATTTT
TRBV2	-	TRBJ2-7	-	CASSEQTSYEQYF	TGTGCCAGCAGTGAGCAGACGTCCTACGAGCAGTACTTC
TRBV5-1	-	TRBJ2-5	-	CASSLGVSGFQETQYF	TGCGCCAGCAGCTTGGGGGTTTCCGGCTTCCAAGAGACCCAGTACTTC
TRBV10-3	-	TRBJ2-3	TRBD2	CAISESASGSRLADTQYF	TGTGCCATCAGTGAGTCGGCTAGCGGGAGTCGATTGGCAGATACGCAGTATTTT
TRBV5-6	-	TRBJ2-7	TRBD2	CASSLPSGDSYEQYF	TGTGCCAGCAGCTTGCCTAGCGGGGATTCCTACGAGCAGTACTTC
TRBV20-1	-	TRBJ2-7	TRBD1	CSARVGGQGGYEQYF	TGCAGTGCTAGAGTTGGGGGACAGGGAGGGTACGAGCAGTACTTC